The sequence of this TCR beta chain was determined in a study of blood T cell repertoires in COVID-19. Overall study context: Both acute and convalescent COVID-19 samples were obtained from the United States, Italy and Spain. PBMCs, B-cell-depleted T cells, or T cells were the source of the cDNA or gDNA that made up the material.

Methods used by the authors: Amplification of reference gene primers provided the estimated nucleated cell counts. Profiling relied on immunoSEQ multiplex PCR, and the TCRdb table lists in-frame clones only, not all of them. For V, J and clone size, that table is used; D and trimming come from the DNA. The sample consists of roughly 140,000 clones, more than 80% of them appearing once. Trimming cost V 7 bases and J 8 bases, with 17 bases left between them. From germline, CDR1 is MNHNY and CDR2 SVGAGI (reference sequence). This CDR3 is 14 amino acids long. The material sequenced was peripheral blood. The sequence came from a man in his 70s with acute or convalescent COVID-19. This chain joins TRBV6-6 and TRBJ1-4, with D maybe TRBD1 (5 bases). In DNA form, the CDR3 reads TGTGCCAGCATCCCAGGAGGGGTAGGGGAAAAACTGTTTTTT. This sequence encodes CASIPGGVGEKLFF.